This T cell receptor (beta chain) originates from a study of shared clonotypes between healthy human individuals (dated by TCRdb to 2018 to 2020). With regard to the full study: A few men and a couple of women, aged 18 to 49 years, made up the cohort. To estimate repertoire size and how much clonotype sharing occurs between individuals, the study deeply sequenced the blood TCR repertoires of five or six healthy adults. Per donor, three plates each were used for CD4 naive and CD4 memory, two for CD8 naive, and one for CD8 memory. Leukapheresis yielded between about 0.8 and 8.9 billion PBMCs per donor. To increase sequencing depth and limit assay-specific biases, different laboratories used diverse techniques to prepare libraries and sequence TCR repertoires.

The donors were healthy, HIV-negative adults with no recently reported acute infections or vaccinations. Every donor was a Caucasian adult living in Nashville, Tennessee, USA. CD4+ T cells were enriched through magnetic negative selection, after which naive cells were positively selected on CD45RA and the remaining negative fraction served as the memory subset. Blood was collected by leukapheresis, and PBMCs were isolated by Ficoll-Histopaque density gradient centrifugation and then cryopreserved in liquid nitrogen vapor phase. Analytical flow cytometry was used to check the purity and quantity of each magnetically sorted T cell population. Each sorted fraction had its genomic DNA isolated and then quantified by UV absorbance on a Nanodrop 2000c. Broader findings and caveats from the paper: Larger estimated clonotype richness was generally found for naive subsets than for memory subsets. Sharing across four donors was observed for around 5% of naive CD4, 3% to 3.5% of naive CD8, roughly 2.4% of memory CD4, and roughly 0.43% of memory CD8 clonotypes. Based on pairwise subsampling, the degree of clonotype sharing among donors was expected to be affected by sequencing depth. Even with the large sequencing depth, rarefaction of the sorted-subset datasets indicated that sequencing was incomplete. Only blood was sampled, and tissue TCR repertoires likely differ from those in blood. Clonotypes shared by all four sorted-subset donors showed higher generation probabilities than non-shared clonotypes. The genetic and exposure-history diversity represented was limited by the small number of donors.

This clone was recorded a few times. Its target antigen remains unknown. No much larger clonotype is one base removed from it; base qualities were not supplied. TCR CDR3 regions were amplified from genomic DNA by multiplex PCR using the deep immunoSEQ assay. Extracted genomic DNA from each cell subset was distributed evenly across all wells of several immunoSEQ 96-well plates, and each plate was treated as a replicate. For sorted subsets, roughly 200 ng of genomic DNA, equivalent to tens of thousands of T cell genomes, went into each replicate PCR. Purified libraries were quantified with a Qubit 3.0 fluorometer, sized on a Bioanalyzer 2100, and re-quantified with the KAPA Library Quantification kit. A separate single-read 150-cycle Illumina NextSeq 550 flow cell was used to sequence each immunoSEQ 96-well plate. The authors' analysis ran thus. Because the immunoSEQ output held only junctional sequences and lacked quality scores, the filtering could not match the filtering applied to full-length reads. Sequences were annotated with PyIR, a Python wrapper for IgBLAST v1.9, and V/J genes and CDR3 were assigned using IMGT germline references. Any read was removed if the V/J assignment was weak (E-value above 1e-6), the CDR3 was missing, or the read contained stop codons, out-of-frame junctions, or ambiguous translated residues. V3J clonotypes were defined as sequences sharing an identical inferred V gene, J gene, and CDR3 amino acid sequence. Percentage overlap between repertoires was computed as shared unique clonotypes divided by the size of the smaller repertoire. Repertoire richness was assessed with RTK rarefaction, the Chao1 estimator, and Recon v2.1 estimates of unobserved clonotypes. OLGA was used to compute generation probabilities for all TCRbeta clonotypes that the gDNA method yielded from a few donors. Sourced from immuneACCESS, this table was stored by TCRdb with only in-frame sequences that have V and J called. A share of the clones is absent; for the studies checked, an unresolved V gene accounts for under half, and the remainder has no known explanation. Clonal size and the V and J genes are those of that table, whereas D and trimming came from the DNA. Counted in this sample were 2.5 million or so clones; around 94% of them appeared once. Around 0.14% of the sample is in the top ten clones.

The source of this sequence is a man aged 18 to 30 in good health. The sample comprised naive CD4+ T cells sorted from blood. Reading the label with the study, this specimen's cell subset or site is: CD45RA+ positively selected.

The DNA reads TGTGCCAGCAGTGAGGGAACAGGGGTCACCGGGGAGCTGTTTTTT. The encoded protein is CASSEGTGVTGELFF. The rearrangement combines TRBV2 with TRBJ2-2, with 7 bases matching TRBD1. The junction shows trimming of 3 bases on V and 4 bases on J, and the gene matches do not reach 5 bases of it. Measured from the cysteine to the phenylalanine, the CDR3 is 15 residues long. Of all the DNA, just the CDR3 is kept, 45 bases in frame from base 1. CDR1 SNHLY and CDR2 FYNNEI were looked up in the germline V gene.